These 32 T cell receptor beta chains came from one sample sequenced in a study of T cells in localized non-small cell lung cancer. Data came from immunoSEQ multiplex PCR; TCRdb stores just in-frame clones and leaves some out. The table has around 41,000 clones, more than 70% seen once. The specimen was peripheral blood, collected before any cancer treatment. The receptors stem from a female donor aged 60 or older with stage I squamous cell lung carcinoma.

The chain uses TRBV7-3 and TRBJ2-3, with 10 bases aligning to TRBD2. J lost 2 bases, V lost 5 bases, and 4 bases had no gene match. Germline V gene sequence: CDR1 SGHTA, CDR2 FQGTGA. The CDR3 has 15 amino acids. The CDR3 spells CASSALAGFTDTQYF. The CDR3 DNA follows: TGTGCCAGCAGCGCACTAGCGGGGTTCACAGATACGCAGTATTTT.

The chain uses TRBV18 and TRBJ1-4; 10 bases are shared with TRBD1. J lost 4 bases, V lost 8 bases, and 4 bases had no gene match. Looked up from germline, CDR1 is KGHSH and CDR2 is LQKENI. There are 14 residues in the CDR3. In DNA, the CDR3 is TGTGCCAGCCGGGACAGGGGATATAATGAAAAACTGTTTTTT. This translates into CASRDRGYNEKLFF.

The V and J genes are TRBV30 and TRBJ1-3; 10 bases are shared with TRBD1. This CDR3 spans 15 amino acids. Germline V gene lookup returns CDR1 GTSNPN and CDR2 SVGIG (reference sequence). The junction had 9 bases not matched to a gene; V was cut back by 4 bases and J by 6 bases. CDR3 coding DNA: TGTGCCTGGACCCTGGGGGGACAGGGGATAAACACCATATATTTT. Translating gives CAWTLGGQGINTIYF.

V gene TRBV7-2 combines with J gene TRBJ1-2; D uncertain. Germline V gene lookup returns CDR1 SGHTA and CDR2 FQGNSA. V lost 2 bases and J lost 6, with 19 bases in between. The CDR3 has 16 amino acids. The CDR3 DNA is TGTGCCAGCAGCTTAATCCAGGCGAGGGCTTCCCATGGCTACACCTTC. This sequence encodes CASSLIQARASHGYTF. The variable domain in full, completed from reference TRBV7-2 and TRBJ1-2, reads GAGVSQSPSNKVTEKGKDVELRCDPISGHTALYWYRQSLGQGLEFLIYFQGNSAPDKSGLPSDRFSAERTGGSVSTLTIQRTQQEDSAVYLCASSLIQARASHGYTFGSGTRLTVV.

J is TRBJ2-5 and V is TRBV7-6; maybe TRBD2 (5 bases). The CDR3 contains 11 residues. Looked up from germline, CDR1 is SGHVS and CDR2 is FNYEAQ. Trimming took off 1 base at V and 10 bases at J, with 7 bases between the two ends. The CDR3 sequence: CASSLGDYQYF. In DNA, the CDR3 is TGTGCCAGCAGCTTAGGCGACTACCAGTACTTC.

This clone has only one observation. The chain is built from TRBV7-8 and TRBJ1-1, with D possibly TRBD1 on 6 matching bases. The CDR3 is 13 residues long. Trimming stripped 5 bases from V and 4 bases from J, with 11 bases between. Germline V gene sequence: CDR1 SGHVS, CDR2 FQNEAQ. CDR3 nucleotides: TGTGCCAGCAGCCCGACAGGTGCCACTGAAGCTTTCTTT. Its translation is CASSPTGATEAFF. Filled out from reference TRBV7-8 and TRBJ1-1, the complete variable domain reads GAGVSQSPRYKVAKRGQDVALRCDPISGHVSLFWYQQALGQGPEFLTYFQNEAQLDKSGLPSDRFFAERPEGSVSTLKIQRTQQEDSAVYLCASSPTGATEAFFGQGTRLTVV.

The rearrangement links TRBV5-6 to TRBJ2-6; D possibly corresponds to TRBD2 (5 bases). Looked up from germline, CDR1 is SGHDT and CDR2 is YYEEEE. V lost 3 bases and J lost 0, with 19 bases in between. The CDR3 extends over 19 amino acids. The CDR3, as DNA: TGTGCCAGCAGCTCGTTTGTCCGGGGAAGAAGCTCTGGGGCCAACGTCCTGACTTTC. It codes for CASSSFVRGRSSGANVLTF.

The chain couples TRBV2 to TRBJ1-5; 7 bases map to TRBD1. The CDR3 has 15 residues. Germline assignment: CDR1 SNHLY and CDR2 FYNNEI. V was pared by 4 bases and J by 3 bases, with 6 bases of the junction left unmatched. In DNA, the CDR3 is TGTGCCAGCAGTGGAGAGGGACAGCTCAATCAGCCCCAGCATTTT. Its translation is CASSGEGQLNQPQHF. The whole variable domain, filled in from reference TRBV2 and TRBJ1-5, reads EPEVTQTPSHQVTQMGQEVILRCVPISNHLYFYWYRQILGQKVEFLVSFYNNEISEKSEIFDDQFSVERPDGSNFTLKIRSTKLEDSAMYFCASSGEGQLNQPQHFGDGTRLSIL.

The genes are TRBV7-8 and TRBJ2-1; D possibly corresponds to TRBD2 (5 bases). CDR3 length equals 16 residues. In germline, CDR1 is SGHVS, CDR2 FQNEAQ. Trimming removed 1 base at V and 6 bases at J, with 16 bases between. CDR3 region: CASSLGSRGLGNEQFF. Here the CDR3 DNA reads TGTGCCAGCAGCTTAGGTTCCCGAGGGCTGGGCAATGAGCAGTTCTTC.

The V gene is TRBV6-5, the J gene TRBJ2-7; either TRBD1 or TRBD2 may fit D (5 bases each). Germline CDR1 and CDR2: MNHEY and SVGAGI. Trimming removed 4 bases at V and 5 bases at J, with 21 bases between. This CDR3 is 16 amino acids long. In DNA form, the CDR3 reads TGTGCCAGCAGTTCACCCGGACGGGGCCAAAAAAACGAGCAGTACTTC. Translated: CASSSPGRGQKNEQYF.

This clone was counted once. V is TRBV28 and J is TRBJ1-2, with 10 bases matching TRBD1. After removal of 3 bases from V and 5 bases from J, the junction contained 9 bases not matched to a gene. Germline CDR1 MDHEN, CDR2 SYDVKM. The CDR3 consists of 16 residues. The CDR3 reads CASSFRDRGREYGYTF. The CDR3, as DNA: TGTGCCAGCAGTTTTAGAGACAGGGGGCGCGAATATGGCTACACCTTC.

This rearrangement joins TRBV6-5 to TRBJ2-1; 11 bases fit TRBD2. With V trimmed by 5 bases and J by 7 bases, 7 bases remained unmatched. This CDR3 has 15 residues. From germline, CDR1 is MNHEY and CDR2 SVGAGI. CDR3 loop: CASSKLAGVGNEQFF. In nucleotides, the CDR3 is TGTGCCAGCAGTAAACTAGCGGGAGTGGGAAATGAGCAGTTCTTC.

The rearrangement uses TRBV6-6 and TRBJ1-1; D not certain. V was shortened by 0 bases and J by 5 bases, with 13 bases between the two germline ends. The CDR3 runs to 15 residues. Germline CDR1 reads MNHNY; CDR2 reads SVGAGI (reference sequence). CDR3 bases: TGTGCCAGCAGTTACTCGTGGGATATGGGGACTGAAGCTTTCTTT. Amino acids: CASSYSWDMGTEAFF.

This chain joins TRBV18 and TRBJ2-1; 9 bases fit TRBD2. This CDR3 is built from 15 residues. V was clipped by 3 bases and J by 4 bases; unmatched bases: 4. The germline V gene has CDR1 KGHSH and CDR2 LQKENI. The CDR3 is CASSPASGAYNEQFF. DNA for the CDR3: TGTGCCAGCTCACCGGCTAGCGGGGCGTACAATGAGCAGTTCTTC.

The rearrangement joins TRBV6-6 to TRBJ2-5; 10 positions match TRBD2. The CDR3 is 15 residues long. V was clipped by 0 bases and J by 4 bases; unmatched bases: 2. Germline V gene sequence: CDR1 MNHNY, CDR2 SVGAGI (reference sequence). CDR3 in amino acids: CASSYSLAGAETQYF. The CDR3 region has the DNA TGTGCCAGCAGTTACTCGCTAGCGGGAGCAGAGACCCAGTACTTC.

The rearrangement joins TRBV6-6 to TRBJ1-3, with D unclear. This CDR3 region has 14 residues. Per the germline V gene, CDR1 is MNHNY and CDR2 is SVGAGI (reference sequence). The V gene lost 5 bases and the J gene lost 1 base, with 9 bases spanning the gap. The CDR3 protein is CASSQSGSGNTIYF. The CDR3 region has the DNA TGTGCCAGCAGTCAGTCGGGGTCTGGAAACACCATATATTTT.

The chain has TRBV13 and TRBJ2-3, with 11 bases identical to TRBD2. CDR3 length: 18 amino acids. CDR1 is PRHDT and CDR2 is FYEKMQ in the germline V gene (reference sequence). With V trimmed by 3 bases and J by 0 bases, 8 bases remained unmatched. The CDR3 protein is CASSLLAGGYLSTDTQYF. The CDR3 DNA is TGTGCCAGCAGCTTGTTAGCGGGAGGGTACCTGAGCACAGATACGCAGTATTTT.

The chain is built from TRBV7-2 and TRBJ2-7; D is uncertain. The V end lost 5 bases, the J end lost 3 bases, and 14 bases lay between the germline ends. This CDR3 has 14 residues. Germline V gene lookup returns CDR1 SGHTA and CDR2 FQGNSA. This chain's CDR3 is CASSAAGRYYEQYF. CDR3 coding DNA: TGTGCCAGCAGCGCTGCCGGACGGTACTACGAGCAGTACTTC.

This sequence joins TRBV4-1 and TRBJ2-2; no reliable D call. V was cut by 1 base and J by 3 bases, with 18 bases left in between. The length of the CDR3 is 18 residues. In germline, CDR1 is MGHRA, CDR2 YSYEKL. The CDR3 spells CASSQVRGRARDTGELFF. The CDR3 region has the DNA TGCGCCAGCAGCCAAGTTCGTGGCAGAGCAAGGGACACCGGGGAGCTGTTTTTT.

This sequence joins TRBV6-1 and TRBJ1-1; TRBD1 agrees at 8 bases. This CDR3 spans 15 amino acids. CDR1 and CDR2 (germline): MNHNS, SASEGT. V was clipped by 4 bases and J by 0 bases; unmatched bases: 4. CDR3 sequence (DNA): TGTGCCAGCAGTGTCTCGGACAGGGTGAACACTGAAGCTTTCTTT. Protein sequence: CASSVSDRVNTEAFF.

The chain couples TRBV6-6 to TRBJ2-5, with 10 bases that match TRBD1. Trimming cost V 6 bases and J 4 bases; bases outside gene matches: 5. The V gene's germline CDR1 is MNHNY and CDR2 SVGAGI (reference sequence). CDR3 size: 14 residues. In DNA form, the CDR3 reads TGTGCCAGCAGGACAGGGGGCGAGGGAGAGACCCAGTACTTC. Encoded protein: CASRTGGEGETQYF.

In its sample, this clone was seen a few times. CDR3 DNA sequence: TGTGCCTGGAGTGTAGGAGCGGGAGTAGCAGATACGCAGTATTTT. Translation: CAWSVGAGVADTQYF. The chain is built from TRBV30 and TRBJ2-3, with 8 bases fitting TRBD2. V dropped 0 bases and J dropped 4; count of bases not matched to a gene: 6. This CDR3 is 15 amino acids long. Germline V lookup: CDR1 GTSNPN, CDR2 SVGIG (reference sequence).

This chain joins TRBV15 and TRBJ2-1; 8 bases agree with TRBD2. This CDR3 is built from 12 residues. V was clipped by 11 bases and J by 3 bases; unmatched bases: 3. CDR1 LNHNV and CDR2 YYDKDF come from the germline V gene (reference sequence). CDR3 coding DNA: TGTGCCGCGGGAGGAAGCTACAATGAGCAGTTCTTC. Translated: CAAGGSYNEQFF.

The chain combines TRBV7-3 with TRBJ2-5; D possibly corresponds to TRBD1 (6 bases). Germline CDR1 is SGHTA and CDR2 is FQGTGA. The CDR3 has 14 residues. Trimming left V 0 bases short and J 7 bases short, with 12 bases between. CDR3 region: CASSLTGARSTQYF. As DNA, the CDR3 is TGTGCCAGCAGCTTAACGGGGGCTAGGTCGACCCAGTACTTC.

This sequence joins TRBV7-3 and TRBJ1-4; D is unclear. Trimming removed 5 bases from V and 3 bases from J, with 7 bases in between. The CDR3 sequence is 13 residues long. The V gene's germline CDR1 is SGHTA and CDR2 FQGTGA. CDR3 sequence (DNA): TGTGCCAGCAGCCTCCGACCTAATGAAAAACTGTTTTTT. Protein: CASSLRPNEKLFF.

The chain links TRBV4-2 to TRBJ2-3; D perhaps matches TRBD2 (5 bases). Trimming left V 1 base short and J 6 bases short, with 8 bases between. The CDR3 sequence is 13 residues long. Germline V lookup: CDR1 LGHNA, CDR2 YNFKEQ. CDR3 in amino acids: CASSQGGPDTQYF. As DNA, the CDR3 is TGTGCCAGCAGCCAAGGAGGGCCGGATACGCAGTATTTT.

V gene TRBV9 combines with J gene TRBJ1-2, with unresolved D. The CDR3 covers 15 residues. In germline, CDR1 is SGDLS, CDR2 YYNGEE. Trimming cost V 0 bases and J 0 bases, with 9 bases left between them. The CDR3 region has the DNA TGTGCCAGCAGCGTAGGAAACAGCGCTAACTATGGCTACACCTTC. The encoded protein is CASSVGNSANYGYTF.

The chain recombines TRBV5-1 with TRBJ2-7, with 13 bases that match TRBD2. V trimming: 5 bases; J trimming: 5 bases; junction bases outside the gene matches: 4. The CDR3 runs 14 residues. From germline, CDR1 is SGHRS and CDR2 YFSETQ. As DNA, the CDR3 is TGCGCCAGCAGAGGACTAGCGGGAGTCGACGAGCAGTACTTC. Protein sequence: CASRGLAGVDEQYF.

CDR3 in amino acids: CASSNVFYGYTF. In nucleotides, the CDR3 is TGTGCCAGCAGTAATGTCTTCTATGGCTACACCTTC. This chain connects TRBV7-9 to TRBJ1-2, with unresolved D. Germline V lookup: CDR1 SEHNR, CDR2 FQNEAQ (reference sequence). V lost 6 bases and J 4 bases, leaving 9 bases between the germline ends. The CDR3 contains 12 residues.

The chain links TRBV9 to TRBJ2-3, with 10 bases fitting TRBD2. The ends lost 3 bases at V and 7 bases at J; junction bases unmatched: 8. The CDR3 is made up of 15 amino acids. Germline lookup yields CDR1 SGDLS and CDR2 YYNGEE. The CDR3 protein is CASSDNLTSGNTQYF. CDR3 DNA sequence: TGTGCCAGCAGCGACAACCTTACTAGCGGGAATACGCAGTATTTT.

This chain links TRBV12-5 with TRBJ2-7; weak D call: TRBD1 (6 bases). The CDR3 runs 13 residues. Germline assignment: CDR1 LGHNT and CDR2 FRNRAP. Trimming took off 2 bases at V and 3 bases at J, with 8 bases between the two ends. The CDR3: CASGLNRVYEQYF. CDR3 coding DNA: TGTGCTAGTGGTTTGAACAGGGTCTACGAGCAGTACTTC.

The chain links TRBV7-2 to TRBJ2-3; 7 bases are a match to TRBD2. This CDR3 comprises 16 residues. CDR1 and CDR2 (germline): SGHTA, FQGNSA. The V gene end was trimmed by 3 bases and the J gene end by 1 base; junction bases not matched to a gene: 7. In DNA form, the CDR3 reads TGTGCCAGCAGCTTGGGAGGGGTTGATCGCACAGATACGCAGTATTTT. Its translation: CASSLGGVDRTDTQYF.